The 6 T cell receptor beta chains reported below all come from one sample, sequenced in a study of identical twins. One entry per CDR3 protein, called by TCRdb with MiXCR from the 5' RACE reads. Among fewer than 800,000 distinct CDR3 sequences listed, about 7.6% were seen once. These data were also reused for a study on yellow fever vaccine responses in identical twins.

The material sequenced was PBMCs. The receptors were gathered from a woman under 30 in good health.

This clonotype was picked up many times. This rearrangement joins TRBV5-6 to TRBJ2-7; tentative D call: TRBD1 (5 bases). Germline V CDR1 and CDR2: SGHDT, YYEEEE. CDR3 length: 13 residues. Trimming left V 1 base short and J 2 bases short, with 7 bases between. CDR3 in DNA: TGTGCCAGCAGCTTGAGGGGCCCCTACGAGCAGTACTTC. Translated: CASSLRGPYEQYF.

This clonotype was recorded a few times. The chain is built from TRBV14 and TRBJ2-7, with 8 bases fitting TRBD2. The V gene's germline CDR1 is SGHDN and CDR2 FVKESK. This CDR3 is built from 14 residues. The junction had 7 bases not matched to a gene; V was cut back by 4 bases and J by 5 bases. The CDR3 sequence is CASSLGGLGDEQYF. DNA of the CDR3: TGTGCCAGCAGCCTCGGGGGACTAGGGGACGAGCAGTACTTC. Full variable domain (remainder filled in from reference TRBV14 and TRBJ2-7): EAGVTQFPSHSVIEKGQTVTLRCDPISGHDNLYWYRRVMGKEIKFLLHFVKESKQDESGMPNNRFLAERTGGTYSTLKVQPAELEDSGVYFCASSLGGLGDEQYFGPGTRLTVT.

The chain combines TRBV25-1 with TRBJ1-4; D is undetermined. CDR1 is MGHDK, CDR2 SYGVNS, per germline. Between the trimmed V and J ends, which lost 1 base and 0 bases, there was a span of 6 bases. This CDR3 region has 15 residues. The CDR3 protein is CASSEFGATNEKLFF. CDR3 DNA: TGTGCCAGCAGTGAATTTGGTGCAACTAATGAAAAACTGTTTTTT.

At least ten counts were recorded for this clonotype. The V and J genes are TRBV5-1 and TRBJ1-1; the D is unclear. V was cut by 4 bases and J by 0 bases, with 7 bases left in between. Germline V lookup: CDR1 SGHRS, CDR2 YFSETQ. CDR3 length: 13 residues. CDR3 region: CASSVRLNTEAFF. For the CDR3, the DNA is TGCGCCAGCAGCGTCCGATTGAACACTGAAGCTTTCTTT. Full variable domain (rest looked up from reference TRBV5-1 and TRBJ1-1): KAGVTQTPRYLIKTRGQQVTLSCSPISGHRSVSWYQQTPGQGLQFLFEYFSETQRNKGNFPGRFSGRQFSNSRSEMNVSTLELGDSALYLCASSVRLNTEAFFGQGTRLTVV.

This clonotype was detected only a few times. The rearrangement joins TRBV20-1 to TRBJ1-4; unclear D gene. The germline CDR1 and CDR2 sequences are DFQATT and SNEGSKA (reference sequence). The CDR3 has 13 amino acids. Between the trimmed V and J ends, which lost 2 bases and 7 bases, there was a span of 11 bases. The CDR3 is CSARWEGGEKLFF. The CDR3 DNA reads as TGCAGTGCTAGATGGGAGGGTGGTGAAAAACTGTTTTTT.

The chain recombines TRBV6-1 with TRBJ1-4, with D possibly matching TRBD1 (5 bases). CDR1 is MNHNS and CDR2 is SASEGT in the germline V gene. The V gene lost 9 bases and the J gene lost 1 base, with 9 bases spanning the gap. The CDR3 loop spans 13 amino acids. The CDR3 DNA follows: TGTGCCAGTAAAGACAGAACTAATGAAAAACTGTTTTTT. This encodes CASKDRTNEKLFF.